A single sample gave rise to the 32 T cell receptor beta chains below, sequenced in a study of blood T cell repertoires in COVID-19. TCRdb keeps only in-frame clones here, not all; method: immunoSEQ multiplex PCR. The sample includes 250,000 to 300,000 clones, over 75% of them seen just once. Sequenced material: peripheral blood. These receptor sequences come from a woman between 25 and 40 years old with acute or convalescent COVID-19.

This rearrangement joins TRBV3-1 (or the pseudogene TRBV3-2) to TRBJ2-7; 15 nucleotides agree with TRBD2. The CDR3 consists of 16 residues. Germline CDR1 is LGHDT and CDR2 is YNNKEL (reference sequence). Germline trimming cut 4 bases from V and 4 bases from J; bases unmatched to any gene: 5. The CDR3 region is CASSLRTSGRGYEQYF. The CDR3, as DNA: TGTGCCAGCAGCCTCCGGACTAGCGGGAGGGGGTACGAGCAGTACTTC.

Only a few counts were recorded for this clone. The rearrangement links TRBV10-3 to TRBJ2-3; 7 nucleotides match TRBD1. The CDR3 runs 14 residues. Germline CDR1 ENHRY, CDR2 SYGVKD. V lost 7 bases, J lost 2 bases, and 6 bases stayed unmatched. The CDR3 sequence is CAITGDSATDTQYF. The CDR3 DNA reads as TGTGCCATCACCGGGGACAGCGCCACAGATACGCAGTATTTT.

The chain carries TRBV6-2 or TRBV6-3 and TRBJ2-7; weak D call: TRBD2 (5 bases). Per the germline V gene, CDR1 is MNHEY and CDR2 is SVGEGT. V was trimmed by 0 bases and J by 2 bases, leaving 14 bases between them. The CDR3 contains 16 residues. The CDR3 DNA reads as TGTGCCAGCAGTTACTCCCCCCGAGGGTCAACCTACGAGCAGTACTTC. Translation: CASSYSPRGSTYEQYF.

This sequence joins TRBV27 and TRBJ1-2; TRBD1 aligns across 10 bases. V gave up 5 bases and J gave up 4 bases; unmatched junction bases: 4. The CDR3 is 14 residues long. Germline CDR1 and CDR2: MNHEY and SMNVEV (reference sequence). The CDR3 coding sequence is TGTGCCAGCAGTAGAAGGACAGGGGGCTATGGCTACACCTTC. Protein sequence: CASSRRTGGYGYTF.

This sequence joins TRBV27 and TRBJ2-1, with D tentatively TRBD1 (6 bases). There are 15 residues in the CDR3. The V gene lost 5 bases and the J gene lost 6 bases, with 17 bases spanning the gap. Germline V gene lookup returns CDR1 MNHEY and CDR2 SMNVEV (reference sequence). DNA for the CDR3: TGTGCCAGCAGTCTCAGGGGTCGTGTTCCCAATGAGCAGTTCTTC. Translating it yields CASSLRGRVPNEQFF.

The chain recombines TRBV5-6 with TRBJ1-5; tentatively, D is TRBD1 (6 bases). This CDR3 region has 16 residues. Trimming left V 1 base short and J 4 bases short, with 15 bases between. Per germline, CDR1 SGHDT and CDR2 YYEEEE. CDR3 sequence reads: CASSLFFSGANQPQHF. The CDR3, as DNA: TGTGCCAGCAGCTTGTTTTTCTCAGGGGCGAATCAGCCCCAGCATTTT.

This rearrangement joins TRBV24-1 to TRBJ2-3; 11 bases map to TRBD2. Unmatched junction bases numbered 5, after V lost 4 bases and J lost 0 bases. The germline V gene encodes CDR1 KGHDR and CDR2 SFDVKD. The CDR3 covers 17 residues. The CDR3 DNA reads TGTGCCACCAGTGAAGCACTAGCGGGAGCGAGCACAGATACGCAGTATTTT. Its protein product is CATSEALAGASTDTQYF.

The chain uses TRBV10-3 and TRBJ2-1, with D maybe TRBD2 (5 bases). Deletions cut 0 bases from V and 3 bases from J, with 9 bases between. Germline CDR1 ENHRY, CDR2 SYGVKD. The CDR3 totals 15 residues. CDR3 bases: TGTGCCATCAGTGAGTCATCGGGGAACTACAATGAGCAGTTCTTC. As protein: CAISESSGNYNEQFF.

This clone occurred a few times. The genes are TRBV19 and TRBJ2-7; D may be TRBD1 (5 bases). CDR1 is LNHDA and CDR2 is SQIVND in the germline V gene (reference sequence). The CDR3 totals 13 residues. The V end was cut by 8 bases, the J end by 2 bases, with 13 bases between. The CDR3 region has the DNA TGTGCCAGTTCAGACAGACGAACCTACGAGCAGTACTTC. It is translated as CASSDRRTYEQYF.

This clone came up once. The V gene is TRBV15, the J gene TRBJ1-2; 7 nucleotides agree with TRBD1. This CDR3 comprises 15 residues. J gave up 7 bases and V 0 bases, and 8 bases lay outside the gene matches. CDR1 LNHNV and CDR2 YYDKDF come from the germline V gene (reference sequence). In DNA, the CDR3 is TGTGCCACCAGCAGAGAGAGGGCCCCAGGGGGTGGCTACACCTTC. It specifies CATSRERAPGGGYTF.

V is TRBV5-4 and J is TRBJ2-2, with D perhaps matching TRBD1 (5 bases). The germline gives CDR1 SGHNT, CDR2 YYREEE (reference sequence). The CDR3 extends over 15 amino acids. Trimming removed 0 bases at V and 6 bases at J, with 12 bases between. The CDR3 loop reads CASSLAGGAAGELFF. The CDR3 DNA is TGTGCCAGCAGCTTGGCCGGTGGGGCAGCCGGGGAGCTGTTTTTT. The whole variable domain, remainder taken from reference TRBV5-4 and TRBJ2-2, is ETGVTQSPTHLIKTRGQQVTLRCSSQSGHNTVSWYQQALGQGPQFIFQYYREEENGRGNFPPRFSGLQFPNYSSELNVNALELDDSALYLCASSLAGGAAGELFFGEGSRLTVL.

This chain uses TRBV9 with TRBJ2-1, with D tentatively TRBD2 (5 bases). The CDR3 covers 16 residues. V lost 0 bases, J lost 7 bases, and 17 bases lay in between. Germline-derived CDR1 and CDR2 are SGDLS and YYNGEE. This CDR3 reads CASSVGSDLGSNEQFF. For the CDR3, the DNA is TGTGCCAGCAGCGTAGGGTCGGACTTAGGGTCGAATGAGCAGTTCTTC.

This chain links TRBV5-1 with TRBJ2-7; possible D gene TRBD1, 6 bases. V lost 2 bases, J lost 9 bases, and 9 bases lay in between. The germline V gene encodes CDR1 SGHRS and CDR2 YFSETQ. There are 11 residues in the CDR3. The CDR3 is CASSFQGRQYF. CDR3 bases: TGCGCCAGCAGCTTCCAGGGGAGGCAGTACTTC.

The J gene is TRBJ2-1, the V gene TRBV6-5; D is unresolved. CDR1 and CDR2 (germline): MNHEY, SVGAGI. Trimming took 6 bases from V and 4 from J, leaving 16 bases between them. There are 15 residues in the CDR3. CDR3 coding DNA: TGTGCCAGCAGCCCCAGACACGTACGATACAATGAGCAGTTCTTC. Residues: CASSPRHVRYNEQFF.

This clone was seen a few times. The genes are TRBV10-1 and TRBJ1-5; D ambiguous. The germline gives CDR1 WNHNN, CDR2 SYGVQD (reference sequence). The CDR3 contains 16 residues. Trimming removed 11 bases at V and 2 bases at J, with 22 bases between. CDR3 coding DNA: TGCGCCGGTCGGAGGGTTCCGAGGGCACGCAATCAGCCCCAGCATTTT. As protein: CAGRRVPRARNQPQHF.

The V and J genes are TRBV6-5 and TRBJ1-6, with a possible D match to TRBD1 (6 bases). The CDR3 totals 15 residues. The V gene lost 0 bases and the J gene lost 9 bases, with 12 bases spanning the gap. Germline assignment: CDR1 MNHEY and CDR2 SVGAGI. CDR3 amino acids: CASSYSGGTTSPLHF. The DNA for the CDR3 is TGTGCCAGCAGTTACTCAGGGGGAACAACTTCACCCCTCCACTTT.

V and J are TRBV30 and TRBJ2-1; the match to TRBD2 covers 7 bases. V trimming: 5 bases; J trimming: 0 bases; junction bases outside the gene matches: 7. CDR3 length equals 15 residues. Germline V gene lookup returns CDR1 GTSNPN and CDR2 SVGIG (reference sequence). The CDR3 sequence is CAWGEGLYSYNEQFF. The CDR3 DNA sequence: TGTGCCTGGGGGGAGGGACTATACTCCTACAATGAGCAGTTCTTC.

The J gene is TRBJ1-3, the V gene TRBV6-5, with 7 bases aligning to TRBD1. Trimming took 5 bases from V and 0 from J; bases not matched to a gene: 4. The CDR3 totals 15 residues. Germline CDR1 is MNHEY and CDR2 is SVGAGI. The CDR3 loop reads CASSPTGSSGNTIYF. CDR3 nucleotide sequence: TGTGCCAGCAGTCCGACAGGGAGCTCTGGAAACACCATATATTTT.

This clone was observed a few times. The rearrangement links TRBV7-9 to TRBJ2-2; weak D call: TRBD1 (5 bases). CDR3 length equals 14 residues. Trimming shortened V by 2 bases and J by 6 bases, and 10 bases separated the two germline ends. Germline-derived CDR1 and CDR2 are SEHNR and FQNEAQ (reference sequence). CDR3 DNA sequence: TGTGCCAGCAGCTTATCCCAGGGTTCCGGGGAGCTGTTTTTT. This translates into CASSLSQGSGELFF.

The chain carries TRBV12-3 or TRBV12-4 and TRBJ1-6; 8 bases line up with TRBD1. The junction had 4 bases not matched to a gene; V was cut back by 5 bases and J by 10 bases. This CDR3 contains 13 residues. The CDR3 spells CASSVDRGSPLHF. The DNA for the CDR3 is TGTGCCAGCAGTGTAGACAGGGGATCACCCCTCCACTTT.

Turning to this clone: At one end the junction does not follow the germline gene, possibly because of a read error. The chain combines TRBV19 with TRBJ2-7; D may be TRBD1 (5 bases). The CDR3 runs to 12 residues. CDR1 is LNHDA and CDR2 is SQIVND in the germline V gene (reference sequence). CDR3 in amino acids: CASNQGRNEQYF. The CDR3 DNA reads TGTGCGAGTAATCAGGGTCGGAACGAGCAGTACTTC.

The chain joins TRBV27 to TRBJ2-1, with 7 nucleotides matching TRBD2. The ends lost 2 bases at V and 9 bases at J; junction bases unmatched: 4. In germline, CDR1 is MNHEY, CDR2 SMNVEV (reference sequence). CDR3 length: 13 amino acids. CDR3 nucleotide sequence: TGTGCCAGCAGTTTAGGTTCTAGCGGTGAGCAGTTCTTC. Encoded protein: CASSLGSSGEQFF.

The chain combines TRBV19 with TRBJ1-2, with D unresolved. V dropped 7 bases and J dropped 7 bases, with 22 bases sitting between them. The V gene's germline CDR1 is LNHDA and CDR2 SQIVND (reference sequence). The CDR3 loop spans 15 amino acids. CDR3 bases: TGTGCCAGTACCCCCTCCGAAAGGAGTTTTCGTGGCTACACCTTC. Protein sequence: CASTPSERSFRGYTF.

This clone showed up many times. The chain couples TRBV5-4 to TRBJ2-1, with 9 bases that match TRBD2. The CDR3 has 16 amino acids. After removal of 3 bases from V and 4 bases from J, the junction contained 8 bases not matched to a gene. Germline loops: CDR1 SGHNT, CDR2 YYREEE (reference sequence). The CDR3 bases are TGTGCCAGCAGCTCCCCCGCGGGAGGGTCATACAATGAGCAGTTCTTC. It codes for CASSSPAGGSYNEQFF.

The chain carries TRBV25-1 and TRBJ2-7; 7 nucleotides match TRBD2. The germline V gene encodes CDR1 MGHDK and CDR2 SYGVNS. V was pared by 6 bases and J by 7 bases, with 9 bases of the junction left unmatched. The CDR3 is 13 amino acids. The CDR3 is CASRGGTNWEQYF. The CDR3 region has the DNA TGTGCCAGCAGGGGGGGGACGAATTGGGAGCAGTACTTC.

J is TRBJ2-1 and V is TRBV5-3; D is unclear. TRBV5-3 is designated an ORF whose function remains uncertain. Trimming shortened V by 5 bases and J by 6 bases, and 9 bases separated the two germline ends. The CDR3 runs to 12 residues. In nucleotides, the CDR3 is TGTGCCAGAAGGCTAGTGCTCAATGAGCAGTTCTTC. Encoded protein: CARRLVLNEQFF.

The CDR3, as DNA: TGTGCCAGCAGCACACTAGCGGGATCCTACAATGAGCAGTTCTTC. Translated: CASSTLAGSYNEQFF. The chain couples TRBV7-3 to TRBJ2-1, with 10 bases that match TRBD2. V lost 5 bases, J lost 1 base, and 2 bases stayed unmatched. CDR3 length: 15 residues. Germline CDR1 reads SGHTA; CDR2 reads FQGTGA.

The chain employs TRBV5-1 and TRBJ2-3; D is undetermined. Trimming removed 0 bases at V and 6 bases at J, with 14 bases between. This CDR3 is built from 15 residues. Germline loops: CDR1 SGHRS, CDR2 YFSETQ. The CDR3 nucleotides are TGCGCCAGCAGCTTGGACGGAAGAGGTTTGGATACGCAGTATTTT. It specifies CASSLDGRGLDTQYF.

The chain employs TRBV6-2 or TRBV6-3 and TRBJ2-6; D is uncertain. This CDR3 is built from 19 residues. CDR1 MNHEY and CDR2 SVGEGT come from the germline V gene. With 2 bases removed from V and 0 bases from J, the gap between germline ends came to 17 bases. CDR3 in amino acids: CASSYPSKPNASGANVLTF. As DNA, the CDR3 is TGTGCCAGCAGTTACCCCTCAAAGCCCAATGCCTCTGGGGCCAACGTCCTGACTTTC.

The chain is built from TRBV19 and TRBJ2-7; 11 positions match TRBD2. V dropped 6 bases and J dropped 4; count of bases not matched to a gene: 5. The germline gives CDR1 LNHDA, CDR2 SQIVND (reference sequence). The CDR3 runs to 14 residues. CDR3 coding DNA: TGTGCCAGTAGGGCTAGCGGGAGGACTTACGAGCAGTACTTC. It translates to CASRASGRTYEQYF.

Here the CDR3 reads CASSYRTGVSYNEQFF. The CDR3 nucleotides are TGTGCCAGCAGTTACCGAACAGGGGTCTCCTACAATGAGCAGTTCTTC. The rearrangement links TRBV27 to TRBJ2-1, with 7 bases fitting TRBD1. The V segment lost 4 bases and the J segment 0 bases; nucleotides outside the gene matches: 6. Germline CDR1 reads MNHEY; CDR2 reads SMNVEV (reference sequence). The CDR3 runs 16 residues.

V usage is TRBV19 and J usage is TRBJ1-3; D is possibly TRBD1 (5 bases). Between the trimmed V and J ends, which lost 4 bases and 1 base, there was a span of 17 bases. The CDR3 covers 17 residues. From germline, CDR1 is LNHDA and CDR2 SQIVND (reference sequence). The CDR3 nucleotides are TGTGCCAGTAGTAACTCCCGACAGTTCAGTTCTGGAAACACCATATATTTT. Its protein product is CASSNSRQFSSGNTIYF.